This T cell receptor beta chain is drawn from a study of chemoradiotherapy in HPV16-positive cancers. There are 14 residues in the CDR3. Germline assignment: CDR1 SGDLS and CDR2 YYNGEE. J lost 6 bases, V lost 3 bases, and 6 bases had no gene match. Notes on the study in general: Candidate HPV-specific clones and E7-related TCR motifs grew in tumor during treatment. Functional assays defining HPV-specific T cells used only a couple of HPV16-positive patients. HPV-responsive T-cell expansion during chemoradiotherapy was linked to improved recurrence-free survival in HPV16-positive patients.

Data came from immunoSEQ multiplex PCR; TCRdb stores just in-frame clones and leaves some out. Of 9,000 to 13,000 clones in the sample, 65% to 80% were seen once. As concerns this clone: Its antigen remains unknown.

The chain combines TRBV9 with TRBJ1-1, with 9 bases matching TRBD1. The sequencing here drew on tumor tissue, taken from a patient who underwent chemoradiotherapy. The clonotype comes from a human donor with HPV-associated anogenital cancer. The CDR3 DNA follows: TGTGCCAGCAGCGCCGGACAGGGGTGGCCTGAAGCTTTCTTT. Amino acid sequence: CASSAGQGWPEAFF.